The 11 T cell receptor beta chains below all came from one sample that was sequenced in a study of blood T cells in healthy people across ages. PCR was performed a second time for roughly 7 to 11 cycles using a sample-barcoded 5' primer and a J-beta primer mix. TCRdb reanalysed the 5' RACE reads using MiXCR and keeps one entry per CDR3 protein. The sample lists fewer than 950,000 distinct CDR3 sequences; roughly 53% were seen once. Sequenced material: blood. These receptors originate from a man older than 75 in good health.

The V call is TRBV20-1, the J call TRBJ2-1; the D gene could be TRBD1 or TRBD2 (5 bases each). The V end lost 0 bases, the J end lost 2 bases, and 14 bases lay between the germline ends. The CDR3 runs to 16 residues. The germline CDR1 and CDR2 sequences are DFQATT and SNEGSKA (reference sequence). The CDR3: CSARDTRTRTYNEQFF. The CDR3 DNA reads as TGCAGTGCTAGAGATACTAGGACAAGGACCTACAATGAGCAGTTCTTC.

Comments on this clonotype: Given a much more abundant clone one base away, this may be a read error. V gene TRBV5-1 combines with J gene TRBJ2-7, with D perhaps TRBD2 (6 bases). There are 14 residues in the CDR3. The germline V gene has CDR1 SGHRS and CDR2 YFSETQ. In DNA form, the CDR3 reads TGCGCCAACAGCTTCGGGGACTCTACCTACGAGCAGTACTTC. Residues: CANSFGDSTYEQYF.

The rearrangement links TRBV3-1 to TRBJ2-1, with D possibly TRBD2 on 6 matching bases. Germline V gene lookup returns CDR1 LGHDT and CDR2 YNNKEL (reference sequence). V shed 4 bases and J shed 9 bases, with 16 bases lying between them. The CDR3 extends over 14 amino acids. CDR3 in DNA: TGTGCCAGCAGCCTGGGACTGGGCGAAGGTGAGCAGTTCTTC. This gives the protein CASSLGLGEGEQFF.

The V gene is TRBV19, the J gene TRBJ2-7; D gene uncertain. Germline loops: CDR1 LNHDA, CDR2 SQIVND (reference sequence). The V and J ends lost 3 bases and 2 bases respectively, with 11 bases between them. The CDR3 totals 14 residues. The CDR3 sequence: CASSIKGFTYEQYF. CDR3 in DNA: TGTGCCAGTAGTATCAAAGGGTTCACCTACGAGCAGTACTTC.

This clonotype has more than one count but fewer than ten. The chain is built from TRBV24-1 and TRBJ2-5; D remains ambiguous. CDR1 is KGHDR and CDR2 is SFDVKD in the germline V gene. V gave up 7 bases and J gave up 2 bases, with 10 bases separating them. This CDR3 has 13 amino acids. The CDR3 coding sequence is TGTGCCACCAGGGACGCGCGGCAAGAGACCCAGTACTTC. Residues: CATRDARQETQYF.

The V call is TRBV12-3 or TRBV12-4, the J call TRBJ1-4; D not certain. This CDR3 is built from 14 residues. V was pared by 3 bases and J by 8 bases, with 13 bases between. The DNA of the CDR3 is TGTGCCAGCAGTTTTAGTGGCGGCCGGGAAAAACTGTTTTTT. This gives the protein CASSFSGGREKLFF.

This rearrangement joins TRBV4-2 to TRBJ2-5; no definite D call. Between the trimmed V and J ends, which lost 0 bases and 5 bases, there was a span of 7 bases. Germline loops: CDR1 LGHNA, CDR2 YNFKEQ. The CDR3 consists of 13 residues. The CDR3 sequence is CASSQEGIETQYF. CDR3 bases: TGTGCCAGCAGCCAAGAGGGGATCGAGACCCAGTACTTC.

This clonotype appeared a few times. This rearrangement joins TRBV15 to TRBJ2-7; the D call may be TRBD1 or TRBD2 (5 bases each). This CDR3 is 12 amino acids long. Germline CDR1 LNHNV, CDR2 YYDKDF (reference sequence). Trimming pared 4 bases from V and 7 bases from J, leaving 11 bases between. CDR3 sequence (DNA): TGTGCCACCAGCAATTCGAGGGGAGAGCAGTACTTC. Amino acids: CATSNSRGEQYF.

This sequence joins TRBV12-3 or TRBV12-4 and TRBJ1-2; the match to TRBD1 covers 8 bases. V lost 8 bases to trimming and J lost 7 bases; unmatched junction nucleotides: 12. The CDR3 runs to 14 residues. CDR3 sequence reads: CASCLGRGPVGYTF. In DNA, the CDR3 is TGTGCCAGCTGCCTGGGCAGGGGGCCTGTTGGCTACACCTTC.

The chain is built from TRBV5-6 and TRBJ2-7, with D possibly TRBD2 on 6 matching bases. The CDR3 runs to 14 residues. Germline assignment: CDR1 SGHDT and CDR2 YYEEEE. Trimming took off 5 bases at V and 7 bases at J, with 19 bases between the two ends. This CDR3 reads CASRPEGRSGEQYF. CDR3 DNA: TGTGCCAGCAGGCCGGAGGGCCGGTCGGGAGAGCAGTACTTC.

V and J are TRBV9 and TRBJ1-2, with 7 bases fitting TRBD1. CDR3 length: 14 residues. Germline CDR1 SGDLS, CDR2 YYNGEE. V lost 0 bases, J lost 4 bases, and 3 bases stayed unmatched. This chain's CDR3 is CASSVEGQAYGYTF. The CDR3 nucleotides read TGTGCCAGCAGCGTAGAAGGACAGGCCTATGGCTACACCTTC.